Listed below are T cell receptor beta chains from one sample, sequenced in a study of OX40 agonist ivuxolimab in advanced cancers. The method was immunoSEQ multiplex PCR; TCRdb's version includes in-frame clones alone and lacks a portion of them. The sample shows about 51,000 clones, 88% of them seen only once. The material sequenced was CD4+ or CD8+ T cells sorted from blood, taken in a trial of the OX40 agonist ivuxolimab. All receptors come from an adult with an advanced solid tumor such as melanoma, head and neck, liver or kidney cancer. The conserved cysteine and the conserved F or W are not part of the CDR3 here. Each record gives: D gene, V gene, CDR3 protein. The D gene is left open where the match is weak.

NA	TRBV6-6	ASRENQPQH
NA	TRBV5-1	ASSLRGDQAYGYT
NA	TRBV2	ASSEVGASIQPQH
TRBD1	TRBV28	ASSETGDRNTEAF
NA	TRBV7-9	ASSVHEEAF
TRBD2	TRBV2	ASSESGGKAFEQF
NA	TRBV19	ASLQVTSTDTQY
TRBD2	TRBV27	ASSSHGTSGHNEQF
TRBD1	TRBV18	ASSRTGDNYNEQF
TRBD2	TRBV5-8	ASSSRLAGASDTQY
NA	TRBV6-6	ASSYEGGSYNEQF
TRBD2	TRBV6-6	ASTSIAGAGEQY
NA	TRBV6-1	ASSERRVTEAF
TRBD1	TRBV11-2	ASSTRDRKWGEQY
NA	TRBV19	ASSIGGVPDQPQH
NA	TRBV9	ASSVDGQTYEQY